These 3 T cell receptor beta chains came from one sample sequenced in a study of OX40 agonist ivuxolimab in advanced cancers. Generated by immunoSEQ multiplex PCR, the TCRdb table keeps only in-frame clones and is missing some. Counted here are fewer than 100,000 clones, roughly 93% occurring once; the ten biggest clones make up 0.3% to 0.4%. Source: CD4+ or CD8+ T cells sorted from blood, taken in a trial of the OX40 agonist ivuxolimab. The receptors here all came from an adult with an advanced solid tumor such as melanoma, head and neck, liver or kidney cancer.

The chain couples TRBV5-4 to TRBJ1-2, with TRBD1 as a possible D gene (5 bases). V gave up 3 bases and J gave up 5 bases, with 17 bases separating them. The germline V gene encodes CDR1 SGHNT and CDR2 YYREEE (reference sequence). This CDR3 contains 15 residues. The CDR3: CASSSTLGERYGYTF. CDR3 nucleotides: TGTGCCAGCAGCTCGACCCTGGGGGAGAGATATGGCTACACCTTC.

J is TRBJ2-1 and V is TRBV11-2; TRBD2 agrees at 10 bases. This CDR3 has 15 amino acids. Looked up from germline, CDR1 is SGHAT and CDR2 is FQNNGV. The V segment lost 5 bases and the J segment 6 bases; nucleotides outside the gene matches: 7. CDR3 nucleotide sequence: TGTGCCAGCAGCCCAACTAGCGGGATTCCCAATGAGCAGTTCTTC. Its protein is CASSPTSGIPNEQFF.

This chain connects TRBV7-9 to TRBJ1-5; D is uncertain. The ends were cut back, 5 bases at V and 5 bases at J, with 7 bases in the middle. Germline V gene sequence: CDR1 SEHNR, CDR2 FQNEAQ (reference sequence). CDR3 length: 12 residues. The CDR3 DNA reads TGTGCCAGCAGCCGTCAGGATCAGCCCCAGCATTTT. Translation gives CASSRQDQPQHF.